Below are 10 T cell receptor beta chains sequenced from a single sample in a study of blood T cell repertoires in COVID-19 (TCRdb year 2020). The method behind the library was the immunoSEQ multiplex PCR assay. What TCRdb holds here is the immuneACCESS table cut down to in-frame rearrangements. Part of the clones is not present; checked against another copy, under half of the missing clones reflect an unresolved V gene, and the others are unexplained. This sample gives approximately 110,000 clones in total; around 91% of them show up just once. Roughly 32% of the sample is in the top ten clones. The source material was peripheral blood. Receptors originate from a woman of 80 years or more with acute or convalescent COVID-19.

The V call is TRBV5-5, the J call TRBJ2-7; D not resolved. Germline CDR1 reads SGHKS; CDR2 reads YYEKEE (reference sequence). The V end was cut by 3 bases, the J end by 6 bases, with 7 bases between. This CDR3 contains 11 residues. The chain's CDR3 is CASSSALEQYF. The CDR3 DNA reads TGTGCCAGCAGCTCCGCACTCGAGCAGTACTTC.

The chain recombines TRBV18 with TRBJ2-3, with 9 bases aligning to TRBD2. Germline-derived CDR1 and CDR2 are KGHSH and LQKENI. CDR3 length: 16 residues. Germline trimming cut 4 bases from V and 1 base from J; bases unmatched to any gene: 6. The CDR3 sequence is CASSLNRLAGTDTQYF. The CDR3 DNA is TGTGCCAGCTCACTAAACCGACTAGCGGGCACAGATACGCAGTATTTT. Drawing the rest from reference TRBV18 and TRBJ2-3, the complete variable domain is NAGVMQNPRHLVRRRGQEARLRCSPMKGHSHVYWYRQLPEEGLKFMVYLQKENIIDESGMPKERFSAEFPKEGPSILRIQQVVRGDSAAYFCASSLNRLAGTDTQYFGPGTRLTVL.

The V call is TRBV3-1 (or the pseudogene TRBV3-2), the J call TRBJ2-3, with 13 bases aligning to TRBD2. V shed 1 base and J 10 bases; nucleotides not matched to a gene: 2. This CDR3 spans 14 amino acids. Germline-derived CDR1 and CDR2 are LGHDT and YNNKEL (reference sequence). The CDR3 region has the DNA TGTGCCAGCAGCCAAGGGACTAGCGGGGGTTCGCAGTATTTT. This sequence encodes CASSQGTSGGSQYF.

The chain links TRBV18 to TRBJ2-3; D is perhaps TRBD1 (6 bases). This CDR3 contains 15 residues. The V gene lost 4 bases and the J gene lost 4 bases, with 15 bases spanning the gap. The germline V gene has CDR1 KGHSH and CDR2 LQKENI. Here the CDR3 reads CASSREGTIPDTQYF. DNA for the CDR3: TGTGCCAGCTCACGGGAAGGGACAATCCCAGATACGCAGTATTTT. The full variable domain, rest sourced from reference TRBV18 and TRBJ2-3, is NAGVMQNPRHLVRRRGQEARLRCSPMKGHSHVYWYRQLPEEGLKFMVYLQKENIIDESGMPKERFSAEFPKEGPSILRIQQVVRGDSAAYFCASSREGTIPDTQYFGPGTRLTVL.

The gene calls are TRBV12-3 or TRBV12-4 and TRBJ1-2, with D unclear. The CDR3 runs 12 residues. Trimming took off 10 bases at V and 3 bases at J, with 12 bases between the two ends. For the CDR3, the DNA is TGTGCCATCCTTGGCGGCGACTATGGCTACACCTTC. Encoded protein: CAILGGDYGYTF.

The chain recombines TRBV29-1 with TRBJ2-2, with D maybe TRBD2 (5 bases). From germline, CDR1 is SQVTM and CDR2 ANQGSEA. The CDR3 consists of 14 residues. Deletions cut 7 bases from V and 3 bases from J, with 15 bases between. The CDR3 DNA sequence: TGCAGCGCGGGAAGTGGTTCGGACACCGGGGAGCTGTTTTTT. Translated: CSAGSGSDTGELFF.

The chain is built from TRBV19 and TRBJ1-2, with 8 nucleotides matching TRBD1. The CDR3 has 15 amino acids. Trimming cost V 3 bases and J 4 bases; bases outside gene matches: 7. CDR1 is LNHDA and CDR2 is SQIVND in the germline V gene (reference sequence). The CDR3 region is CASSMQGASSYGYTF. For the CDR3, the DNA is TGTGCCAGTAGTATGCAGGGGGCTTCTAGCTATGGCTACACCTTC. The whole variable domain, remainder taken from reference TRBV19 and TRBJ1-2, is DGGITQSPKYLFRKEGQNVTLSCEQNLNHDAMYWYRQDPGQGLRLIYYSQIVNDFQKGDIAEGYSVSREKKESFPLTVTSAQKNPTAFYLCASSMQGASSYGYTFGSGTRLTVV.

The genes are TRBV4-1 and TRBJ2-1; the match to TRBD1 covers 9 bases. The V gene end was trimmed by 6 bases and the J gene end by 7 bases; junction bases not matched to a gene: 10. Germline V gives CDR1 MGHRA, CDR2 YSYEKL. CDR3 length equals 15 residues. The CDR3 reads CASRVRDRVGNEQFF. The CDR3 nucleotides read TGCGCCAGCAGGGTAAGGGACAGGGTTGGGAATGAGCAGTTCTTC.

The rearrangement uses TRBV7-8 and TRBJ2-2, with D unclear. The CDR3 runs 15 residues. In germline, CDR1 is SGHVS, CDR2 FQNEAQ. The V gene lost 3 bases and the J gene lost 2 bases, with 10 bases spanning the gap. The CDR3 region is CASSFVLQNTGELFF. DNA of the CDR3: TGTGCCAGCAGCTTCGTACTTCAAAACACCGGGGAGCTGTTTTTT. Using reference TRBV7-8 and TRBJ2-2 for the parts outside the CDR3, the full variable domain is GAGVSQSPRYKVAKRGQDVALRCDPISGHVSLFWYQQALGQGPEFLTYFQNEAQLDKSGLPSDRFFAERPEGSVSTLKIQRTQQEDSAVYLCASSFVLQNTGELFFGEGSRLTVL.

The chain couples TRBV18 to TRBJ2-7; TRBD2 matches at 8 bases. Germline V CDR1 and CDR2: KGHSH, LQKENI. The CDR3 contains 15 residues. J gave up 2 bases and V 3 bases, and 6 bases lay outside the gene matches. CDR3 sequence (DNA): TGTGCCAGCTCACCGGAATCCGGGGGGGCCTACGAGCAGTACTTC. Protein sequence: CASSPESGGAYEQYF.